The present T cell receptor beta chain was sequenced within a study of beta chain features in type 1 diabetes. Germline CDR1 reads SGHTA; CDR2 reads FQGNSA. The length of the CDR3 is 15 residues. V was pared by 4 bases and J by 1 base, with 11 bases between. Findings and limits, study-wide: TCRB CDR3 length was moderately but significantly reduced in all four CD4+ subsets of Type 1 diabetes patients.

Concerning this clone itself: Its specificity is unknown.

Expressed TCRB transcripts were sequenced because the isolated RNA had all been reverse transcribed beforehand. The data were produced by immunoSEQ multiplex PCR, yet TCRdb's version contains in-frame clones alone and is incomplete. The table shows some 370,000 clones, with roughly a tenth occurring only once. The specimen sequenced was central memory CD4+ T cells from blood. This sequence originates from a young man with type 1 diabetes. The chain recombines TRBV7-2 with TRBJ1-5, with a weak D call TRBD1 (5 bases). CDR3: CASSSRAGSNQPQHF. CDR3 in DNA: TGTGCCAGCAGCTCCAGGGCCGGGAGCAATCAGCCCCAGCATTTT.